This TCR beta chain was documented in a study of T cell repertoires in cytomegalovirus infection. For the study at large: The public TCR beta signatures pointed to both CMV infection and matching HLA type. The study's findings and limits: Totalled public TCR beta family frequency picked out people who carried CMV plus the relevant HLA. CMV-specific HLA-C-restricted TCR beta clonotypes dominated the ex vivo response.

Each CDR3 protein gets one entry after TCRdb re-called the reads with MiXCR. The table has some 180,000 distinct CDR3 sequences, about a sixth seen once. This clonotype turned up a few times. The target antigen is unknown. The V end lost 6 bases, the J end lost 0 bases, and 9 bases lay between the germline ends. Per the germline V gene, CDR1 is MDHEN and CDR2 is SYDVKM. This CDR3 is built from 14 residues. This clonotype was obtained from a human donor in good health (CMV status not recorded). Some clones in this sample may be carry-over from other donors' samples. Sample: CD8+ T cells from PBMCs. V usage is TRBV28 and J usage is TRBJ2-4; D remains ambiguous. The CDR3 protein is CASSLNLAKNIQYF. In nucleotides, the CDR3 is TGTGCCAGCAGCTTGAATTTAGCCAAAAACATTCAGTACTTC.